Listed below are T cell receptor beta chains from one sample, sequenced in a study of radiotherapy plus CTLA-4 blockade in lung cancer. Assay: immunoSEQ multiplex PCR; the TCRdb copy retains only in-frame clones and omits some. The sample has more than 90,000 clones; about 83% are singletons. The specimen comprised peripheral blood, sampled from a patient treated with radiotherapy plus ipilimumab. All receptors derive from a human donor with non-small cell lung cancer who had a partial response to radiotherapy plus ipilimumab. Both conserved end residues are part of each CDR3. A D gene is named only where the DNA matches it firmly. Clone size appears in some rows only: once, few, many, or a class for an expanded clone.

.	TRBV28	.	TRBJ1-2	TGTGCCAGCAGTTTAGTCGCTAACTATGGCTACACCTTC	CASSLVANYGYTF
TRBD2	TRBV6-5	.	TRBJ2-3	TGTGCCAGCAGGCCCGGGACTAGAGTTATAGATACGCAGTATTTT	CASRPGTRVIDTQYF
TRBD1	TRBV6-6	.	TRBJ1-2	TGTGCCAGCAGTCCTACAGGGGGCGGCTACACCTTC	CASSPTGGGYTF
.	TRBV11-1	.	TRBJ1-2	TGTGCCAGCAGCCCGGGGGGGGGTATCTATGGCTACACCTTC	CASSPGGGIYGYTF
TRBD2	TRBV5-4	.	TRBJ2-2	TGTGCCAGCAGCCCAACTAGCGACACCGGGGAGCTGTTTTTT	CASSPTSDTGELFF
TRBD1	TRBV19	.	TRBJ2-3	TGTGCCAGTAGTATCTCGGGACAGGGTAGCACAGATACGCAGTATTTT	CASSISGQGSTDTQYF
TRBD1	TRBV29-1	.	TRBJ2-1	TGCAGCGTCGTTACGGAGGGAACAGGGGGTGAGCAGTTCTTC	CSVVTEGTGGEQFF
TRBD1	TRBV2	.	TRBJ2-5	TGTGCCAGCAGTGAATTGACAGGGATATACCCCCAGTACTTC	CASSELTGIYPQYF
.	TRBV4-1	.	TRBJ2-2	TGCGCCAGCAGCCAAGATAGAAGTGGAGGGTCCACCGGGGAGCTGTTTTTT	CASSQDRSGGSTGELFF
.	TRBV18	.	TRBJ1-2	TGTGCCAGCTCACCCACCGGGAAGGTGGACTATGGCTACACCTTC	CASSPTGKVDYGYTF
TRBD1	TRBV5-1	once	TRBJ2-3	TGCGCCAGCAGCAAAGGGGGCAGGGCAGATACGCAGTATTTT	CASSKGGRADTQYF
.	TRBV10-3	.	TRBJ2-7	TGTGCCATCGGCGGGTCCCACGAGCAGTACTTC	CAIGGSHEQYF
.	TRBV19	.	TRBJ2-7	TGTGCCAGTAGTAGAGGAGCTCATAGGGGTGACGAGCAGTACTTC	CASSRGAHRGDEQYF
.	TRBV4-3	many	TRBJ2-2	TGCGCCAGCAGCCAAGATTCGGCCGGGGAGCTGTTTTTT	CASSQDSAGELFF
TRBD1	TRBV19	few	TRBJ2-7	TGTGCCACGGGACAGGGAGGTTACGAGCAGTACTTC	CATGQGGYEQYF
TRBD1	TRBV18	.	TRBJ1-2	TGTGCCAGCTCACCAATGACAGGGGCTGACTATGGCTACACCTTC	CASSPMTGADYGYTF
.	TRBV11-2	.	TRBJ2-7	TGTGCCAGCAGCTTAGATCTAGGAGGGGGGGTCTACGAGCAGTACTTC	CASSLDLGGGVYEQYF
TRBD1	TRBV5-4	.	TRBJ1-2	TGTGCCAGCAGCCTACCTCCGGGACAGACTAACTATGGCTACACCTTC	CASSLPPGQTNYGYTF
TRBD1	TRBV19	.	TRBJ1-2	TGTGCCAGTAGTCTGGGCAGGGGGAACTATGGCTACACCTTC	CASSLGRGNYGYTF
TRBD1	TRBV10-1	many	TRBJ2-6	TGCGCCAGCAGTACAGGGGGAGTATCTGGGGCCAACGTCCTGACTTTC	CASSTGGVSGANVLTF
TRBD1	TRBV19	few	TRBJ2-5	TGTGCCAGCTCGACAGGGGAGACCCAGTACTTC	CASSTGETQYF
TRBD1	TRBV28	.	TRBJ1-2	TGTGCCAGCAGTTTTCGTGGGACAGCTAACTATGGCTACACCTTC	CASSFRGTANYGYTF
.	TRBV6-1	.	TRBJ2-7	TGTGCCAGCAGTGAACAGGTCCAGTCAACTTTGCAGTACTTC	CASSEQVQSTLQYF
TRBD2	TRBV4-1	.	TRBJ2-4	TGCGCCAGCAGCCAAGATGGGACTAGCGGAACTTTAGCCAAAAACATTCAGTACTTC	CASSQDGTSGTLAKNIQYF
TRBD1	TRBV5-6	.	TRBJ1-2	TGTGCCAGCAGCGCCGACAGGGGAGAGAACTATGGCTACACCTTC	CASSADRGENYGYTF
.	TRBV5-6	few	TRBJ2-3	TGTGCCAGCAGCCCCGTACGGTCCACAGATACGCAGTATTTT	CASSPVRSTDTQYF
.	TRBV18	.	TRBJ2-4	TGTGCCAGTCTCACCGGGTTTGGAGCCAAAAACATTCAGTACTTC	CASLTGFGAKNIQYF
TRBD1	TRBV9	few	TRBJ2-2	TGTGCCAGCAGCGCCCGCCGGGACAGGGTGCGGGTCGGCACCGGGGAGCTGTTTTTT	CASSARRDRVRVGTGELFF
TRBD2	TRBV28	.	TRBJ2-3	TGTGCCAGCAGACTCCGGACTAGCGGGACTAGCACAGATACGCAGTATTTT	CASRLRTSGTSTDTQYF
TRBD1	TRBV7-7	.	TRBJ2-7	TGTGCTAGCAGCTTGGTGGACAGGGGGGAGCAGTACTTC	CASSLVDRGEQYF
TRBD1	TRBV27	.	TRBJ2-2	TGTGCCAGCAGTATACAGGGGGCCGGGGAGCTGTTTTTT	CASSIQGAGELFF
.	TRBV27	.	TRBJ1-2	TGTGCCAGCAGTGCCCTCACAGGGAATGGCTACACCTTC	CASSALTGNGYTF
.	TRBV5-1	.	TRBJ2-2	TGCGCCAGCAGCCGAATAGTCGCTCCTGACACCGGGGAGCTGTTTTTT	CASSRIVAPDTGELFF
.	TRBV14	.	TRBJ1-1	TGTGCCAGCAGTCAAGCGTCAAAGAGGGCTTTCTTT	CASSQASKRAFF
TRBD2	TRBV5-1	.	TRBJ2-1	TGCGCCAGCAGCTTGTTGGGTGCAGCGGGAGTGTCCAATGAGCAGTTCTTC	CASSLLGAAGVSNEQFF
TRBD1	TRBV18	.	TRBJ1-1	TGTGCCAGCTCACCGGATGGACAGGGCATTAGGGCTTTCTTT	CASSPDGQGIRAFF
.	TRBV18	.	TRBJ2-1	TGTGCCAGCTCACCCGACAGAGAAAGAATTGACTCCTACAATGAGCAGTTCTTC	CASSPDRERIDSYNEQFF
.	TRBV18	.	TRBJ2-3	TGTGCCACCTTCACAGATACGCAGTATTTT	CATFTDTQYF
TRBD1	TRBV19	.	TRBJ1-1	TGTGCCAGTAATAAAGGGGGCGCGGGGAACACTGAAGCTTTCTTT	CASNKGGAGNTEAFF
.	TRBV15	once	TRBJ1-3	TGTGCCACCAGCAGAGATAAGGGAGCTGGAAACACCATATATTTT	CATSRDKGAGNTIYF
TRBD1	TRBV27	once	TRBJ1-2	TGTGCCAGCATGCCTCGCAGGGGGTATGGCTACACCTTC	CASMPRRGYGYTF
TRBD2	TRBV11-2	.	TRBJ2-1	TGTGCCAGCAGTGGGACTAGCGGCGTTGGGCAGTTCTTC	CASSGTSGVGQFF
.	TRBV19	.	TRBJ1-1	TGTGCCAGTAGTCCCCGCAAAGTGGGGGCAGAAGCTTTCTTT	CASSPRKVGAEAFF
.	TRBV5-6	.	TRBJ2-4	TGTGCCAGCAGCTTGAGGGGGAATCAGGGCATTCAGTACTTC	CASSLRGNQGIQYF
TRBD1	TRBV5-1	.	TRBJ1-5	TGCGCCAGCAGCCCCCTGACAGGGGGCAATCAGCCCCAGCATTTT	CASSPLTGGNQPQHF
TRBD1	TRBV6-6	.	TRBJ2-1	TGTGCCAGCAGCCTCAGACAGGGCTACAATGAGCAGTTCTTC	CASSLRQGYNEQFF
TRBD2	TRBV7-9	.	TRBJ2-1	TGTGCCAGCAGCATGGGACTAGCGGGCAATGAGCAGTTCTTC	CASSMGLAGNEQFF
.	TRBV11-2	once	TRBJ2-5	TGTGCCAGCAGCTTACGGGGGACCCAGTACTTC	CASSLRGTQYF